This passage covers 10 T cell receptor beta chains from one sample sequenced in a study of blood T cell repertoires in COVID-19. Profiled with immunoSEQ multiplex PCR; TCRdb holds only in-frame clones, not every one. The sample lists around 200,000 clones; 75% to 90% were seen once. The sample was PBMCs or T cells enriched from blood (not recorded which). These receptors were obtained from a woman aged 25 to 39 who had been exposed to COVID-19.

The CDR3 DNA reads TGTGCCTGGAGTGGGCAAAATTATGGCTACACCTTC. Translated: CAWSGQNYGYTF. The chain joins TRBV30 to TRBJ1-2; D gene ambiguous. V was pared by 1 base and J by 5 bases, with 8 bases between. The germline CDR1 and CDR2 sequences are GTSNPN and SVGIG (reference sequence). The CDR3 is 12 amino acids.

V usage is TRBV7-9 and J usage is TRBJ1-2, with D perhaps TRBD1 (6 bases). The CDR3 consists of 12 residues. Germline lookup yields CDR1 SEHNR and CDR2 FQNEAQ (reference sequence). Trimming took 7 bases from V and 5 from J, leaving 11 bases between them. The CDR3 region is CASNQGRYGYTF. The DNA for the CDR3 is TGTGCCAGCAACCAGGGGCGGTATGGCTACACCTTC.

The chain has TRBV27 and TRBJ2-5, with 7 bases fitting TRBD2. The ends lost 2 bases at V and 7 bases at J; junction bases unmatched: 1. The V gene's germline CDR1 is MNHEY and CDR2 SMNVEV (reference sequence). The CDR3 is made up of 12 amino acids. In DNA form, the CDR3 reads TGTGCCAGCAGTTTAGGGGAGGGGACCCAGTACTTC. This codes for CASSLGEGTQYF.

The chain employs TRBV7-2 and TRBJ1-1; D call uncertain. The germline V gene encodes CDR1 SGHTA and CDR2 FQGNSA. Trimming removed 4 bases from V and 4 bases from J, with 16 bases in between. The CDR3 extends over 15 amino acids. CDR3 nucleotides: TGTGCCAGCAGCTCGGAGGGAAGCCCGGGCACTGAAGCTTTCTTT. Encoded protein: CASSSEGSPGTEAFF.

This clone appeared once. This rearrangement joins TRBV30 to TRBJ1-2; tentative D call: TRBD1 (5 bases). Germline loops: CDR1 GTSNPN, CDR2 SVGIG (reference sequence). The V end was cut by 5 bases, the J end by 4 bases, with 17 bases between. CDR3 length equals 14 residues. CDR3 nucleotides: TGTGCCTGGGGACGGGGGGATTATAGCTATGGCTACACCTTC. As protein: CAWGRGDYSYGYTF.

CDR3 in amino acids: CASTHRGRVAFF. CDR3 nucleotide sequence: TGTGCCAGCACTCACAGGGGGCGGGTAGCTTTCTTT. The chain couples TRBV9 to TRBJ1-1; 9 bases align to TRBD1. The trim removed 6 bases at V and 10 bases at J, leaving 7 bases unmatched. Germline values: CDR1 SGDLS, CDR2 YYNGEE. The CDR3 runs 12 residues.

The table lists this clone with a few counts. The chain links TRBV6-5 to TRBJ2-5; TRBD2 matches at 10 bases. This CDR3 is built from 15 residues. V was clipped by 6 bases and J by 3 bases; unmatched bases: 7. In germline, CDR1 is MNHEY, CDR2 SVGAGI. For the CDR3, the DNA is TGTGCCAGCAGGCCCAACGGACTAGCGGAAGAGACCCAGTACTTC. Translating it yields CASRPNGLAEETQYF.

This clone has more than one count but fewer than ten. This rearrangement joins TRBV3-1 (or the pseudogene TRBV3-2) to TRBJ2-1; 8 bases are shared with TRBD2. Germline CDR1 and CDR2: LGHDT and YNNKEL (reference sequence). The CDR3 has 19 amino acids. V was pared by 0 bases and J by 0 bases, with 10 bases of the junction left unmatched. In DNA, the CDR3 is TGTGCCAGCAGCCAAGATTCGGCTAGCGGGTGGAGCTCCTACAATGAGCAGTTCTTC. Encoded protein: CASSQDSASGWSSYNEQFF.

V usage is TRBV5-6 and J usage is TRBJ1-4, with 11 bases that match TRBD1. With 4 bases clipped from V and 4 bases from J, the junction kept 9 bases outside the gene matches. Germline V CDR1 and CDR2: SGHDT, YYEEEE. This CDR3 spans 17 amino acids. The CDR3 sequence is CASSPPGTGGVNEKLFF. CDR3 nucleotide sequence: TGTGCCAGCAGCCCGCCGGGGACAGGGGGGGTTAATGAAAAACTGTTTTTT.

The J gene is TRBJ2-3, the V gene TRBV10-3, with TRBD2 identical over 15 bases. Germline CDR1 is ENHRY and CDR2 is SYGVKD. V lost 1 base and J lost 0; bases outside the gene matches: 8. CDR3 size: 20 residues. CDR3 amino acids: CAISEFAGLAGGQSTDTQYF. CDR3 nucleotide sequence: TGTGCCATCAGTGAGTTCGCCGGACTAGCGGGGGGGCAAAGCACAGATACGCAGTATTTT.